This entry features one TCR beta chain sequence. This clonotype has a handful of counts. Its antigen specificity is not known. No base quality information exists; no much larger clone differs at one position. Only healthy Caucasian donors were included. Three pairs of female monozygotic twins, all aged roughly 18 to 30 years, made up the twin cohort. Peripheral blood mononuclear cells were the source from which RNA for the TCR libraries was isolated. The sample is drawn from a study of identical twins (dated by TCRdb to the mid-2010s). Study-wide context: To test whether fetal clonotypes persist, this study deep-sequenced TCR alpha and beta repertoires from monozygotic twins, from unrelated adults of various ages, and from cord blood. To rule out contamination, the twin experiments were replicated at different times with different library preparation protocols.

The library was generated by 5' RACE. TCRdb lists the instrument as Illumina HiSeq 2000. A universal primer binding site was added through template switching, and the final cDNA carried a unique molecular identifier so that TCR cDNA molecules could be counted accurately. First-strand cDNA for TCR alpha and beta chains was synthesized from specific primers in the conserved constant-segment region. To control for contamination, each cDNA library was double barcoded with a SMART-Mk sample barcode plus Illumina barcodes. TruSeq adapter sequences, together with Illumina sample barcodes, were added in two successive PCR steps. The TCR alpha and beta cDNA libraries were sequenced on the Illumina HiSeq platform using custom primers. The study's processing was this. Unique molecular identifiers were extracted from raw reads with MiGEC, and CDR3 positions were determined with MiXCR. For each individual, recombination models were inferred using an EM algorithm with the repgenHMM and IGoR tools. Shared clonotypes were analyzed with the tcR package in R, and sharing was normalized by the product of cloneset sizes. To study raw recombination without the effects of thymic and clonal selection, out-of-frame nonproductive sequences were analyzed. The public reads were reprocessed in TCRdb via fastp at Q25 and MiXCR, keeping in-frame beta chains. For every CDR3 protein sequence, its rows merge into one entry that carries the most common genes and DNA. The V and J calls and clone size come from TCRdb's table, not from the authors' own analysis. Counted in this sample were hundreds of thousands of distinct CDR3 sequences; around a sixth of them appeared once. Of the sample, about an eighth falls within the top ten clones.

From the germline V gene (reference sequence), CDR1 is DFQATT and CDR2 is SNEGSKA. The V end gives up 5 bases and the J end 0 bases, leaving 3 bases in the junction not matched to a gene. The CDR3 has 13 amino acids, counting the end cysteine and phenylalanine. The kept DNA is CDR3 alone, 39 bases in frame from the first base. Results and caveats for the whole study, not just this receptor: Compared with coincidental sharing between unrelated individuals, an excess of low generation-probability sequences was observed among out-of-frame TCR alpha sequences shared between twins. Fewer insertions were carried by abundant cord blood beta clonotypes; a weaker similar trend was observed in young adult naive repertoires, while no such trend was observed in memory repertoires. A weaker excess of twin sharing was found in beta out-of-frame sequences because the signal-to-noise ratio was lowered by fewer shared sequences. Zero-insertion analyses could be partly confounded by invariant T cells such as MAIT and iNKT, though diverse VJ usage argued against such confounding for most clonotypes. Conclusions relied on cross-sectional statistical analysis, since the same donors could not be followed over many years. In monozygotic twins, out-of-frame TCR alpha sharing was systematically underestimated by recombination models, although the models agreed with sharing between unrelated individuals.

These data were likewise used in another study, on T cells expressing NK-cell markers. The second study reports: Three sorted T-cell subsets (CD3+CD56+NKG2C+, CD3+CD56+NKG2C- and CD3+CD56-NKG2C+) from 7 to 9 donors had their TCR beta-chain repertoires profiled. Seven of the eight sequenced donors were HCMV-seropositive and one was HCMV-seronegative. In several experiments an anti-gammadeltaTCR antibody was added to restrict sorting to alphabetaTCR-expressing T cells. For about 6 donors, the dominant CD3+CD56+NKG2C+ clonotypes were among the top 10 CD8+ clonotypes and accounted for about 1.0-7.5% of CD8+ T cells. Those dominant clonotypes were again the most abundant among CD3+CD56-NKG2C+ cells in a few donors, at about 28.3-60.1%. Whether the expanded NKG2C-expressing T cell clones were specific for HCMV antigens was left unclear. Randomly selected healthy volunteers, three men and five women, were used as the eight sequenced donors. To determine HCMV serostatus, a commercial ELISA kit was used to detect HCMV-specific IgG in serum. For roughly six donors, bulk peripheral blood T-cell repertoires were additionally sequenced from unsorted PBMC. MIGEC was used to demultiplex reads and group reads by UMI, and MiTCR was used to assemble and quantify clonotypes. To exclude erroneous sequences, any TCR cDNA sequence not supported by at least two reads was discarded. The tcR package was used for downstream repertoire analysis, and clonotypes were matched between fractions using CDR3 nucleotide sequence together with V segment. VDJmatch was used to annotate antigen specificity against VDJdb, with one amino acid substitution in CDR3 permitted.

The sequenced sample was PBMCs. This sequence uses TRBV20-1 and TRBJ2-7; TRBD1 matches 8 bases in the middle. This receptor was taken from a woman aged 18-29 years in good health. The CDR3 in this case is CSAPDRVSYEQYF. The DNA sequence reads TGCAGTGCTCCGGACAGGGTCTCCTACGAGCAGTACTTC.